These T cell receptor beta chains were read from a single sample in a study of blood T cell repertoires in COVID-19. The data were produced by immunoSEQ multiplex PCR, yet TCRdb's version contains in-frame clones alone and is incomplete. The table lists roughly 330,000 clones, about 90% of them singletons. The sequencing input was PBMCs or T cells enriched from blood (not recorded which). All receptors come from a woman under 40 who had recovered from COVID-19. CDR3s include the opening cysteine and the closing phenylalanine or tryptophan. The D gene is left open where the match is weak. Clone size is given for some rows only: seen once, a few or many times, or a class if the clone is expanded.

j_call: TRBJ1-6
clone_size: NA
v_call: TRBV5-8
d_call: TRBD1
cdr3_nt: TGTGCCAGCTTCCGACAGGGCAGAATTTCACCCCTCCACTTT
cdr3_aa: CASFRQGRISPLHF

j_call: TRBJ1-4
clone_size: NA
v_call: TRBV4-2
d_call: NA
cdr3_nt: TGTGCCAGCAGCCAAGATCCCGTTTACGGGATTCTTATTGGGACTAATGAAAAACTGTTTTTT
cdr3_aa: CASSQDPVYGILIGTNEKLFF

j_call: TRBJ1-5
clone_size: once
v_call: TRBV12-3/TRBV12-4
d_call: NA
cdr3_nt: TGTGCCAGCAGTTGGACGGCGGGCGAGCCCCAGCATTTT
cdr3_aa: CASSWTAGEPQHF

j_call: TRBJ1-2
clone_size: NA
v_call: TRBV7-7
d_call: NA
cdr3_nt: TGTGCCAGCAGCCCGCTAGTAGGTTATGGCTACACCTTC
cdr3_aa: CASSPLVGYGYTF

j_call: TRBJ1-5
clone_size: NA
v_call: TRBV28
d_call: NA
cdr3_nt: TGTGCCAGCAGTCCCCCGCGGCGGAAGCCCCAGCATTTT
cdr3_aa: CASSPPRRKPQHF

j_call: TRBJ1-2
clone_size: NA
v_call: TRBV7-2
d_call: TRBD1
cdr3_nt: TGTGCCAGCAGCTTAGAGAGACAGGGTTCCTATGGCTACACCTTC
cdr3_aa: CASSLERQGSYGYTF

j_call: TRBJ2-2
clone_size: NA
v_call: TRBV7-6
d_call: TRBD1
cdr3_nt: TGTGCCAGCAGCCCACGGGGACAGGGGGCCTCGAACACCGGGGAGCTGTTTTTT
cdr3_aa: CASSPRGQGASNTGELFF

j_call: TRBJ1-2
clone_size: NA
v_call: TRBV12-5
d_call: TRBD1
cdr3_nt: TGTGCTAGTGGTTTGGTATACAGGGGAGAAGATGGCTACACCTTC
cdr3_aa: CASGLVYRGEDGYTF

j_call: TRBJ1-2
clone_size: NA
v_call: TRBV7-8
d_call: NA
cdr3_nt: TGTGCCAGCAGCTTAACTATTCGCCCAACTAGCAATGGCTACACCTTC
cdr3_aa: CASSLTIRPTSNGYTF

j_call: TRBJ1-4
clone_size: once
v_call: TRBV18
d_call: NA
cdr3_nt: TGTGCCAGCTCACCGAGCAGCAGGGCCCATAATGAAAAACTGTTTTTT
cdr3_aa: CASSPSSRAHNEKLFF

j_call: TRBJ1-4
clone_size: NA
v_call: TRBV5-6
d_call: NA
cdr3_nt: TGTGCCAGCAGCCCCAGCGGGCGGAACATCGGGGGAAAACTGTTTTTT
cdr3_aa: CASSPSGRNIGGKLFF

j_call: TRBJ1-5
clone_size: NA
v_call: TRBV5-1
d_call: TRBD1
cdr3_nt: TGCGCCAGCAGCTTGGACACAGGGGACGGTCAGCCCCAGCATTTT
cdr3_aa: CASSLDTGDGQPQHF

j_call: TRBJ1-2
clone_size: NA
v_call: TRBV5-1
d_call: NA
cdr3_nt: TGCGCCAGCAGCACGGACAGTGGCTATGGCTACACCTTC
cdr3_aa: CASSTDSGYGYTF

j_call: TRBJ1-2
clone_size: NA
v_call: TRBV7-2
d_call: NA
cdr3_nt: TGTGCCAGCAGCTCCCGGGACGCCGGGGGTGGCTACACCTTC
cdr3_aa: CASSSRDAGGGYTF

j_call: TRBJ1-2
clone_size: NA
v_call: TRBV2
d_call: TRBD1
cdr3_nt: TGTGCCAGCGATGCAGGGGGGTTCTATGGCTACACCTTC
cdr3_aa: CASDAGGFYGYTF

j_call: TRBJ2-2
clone_size: NA
v_call: TRBV27
d_call: NA
cdr3_nt: TGTGCCAGCAGTTTACAAGGGGTACACAACACCGGGGAGCTGTTTTTT
cdr3_aa: CASSLQGVHNTGELFF

j_call: TRBJ1-6
clone_size: once
v_call: TRBV2
d_call: TRBD1
cdr3_nt: TGTGCCAGCAGGGGACAGGGCATGACCCTCCACTTT
cdr3_aa: CASRGQGMTLHF

j_call: TRBJ2-5
clone_size: NA
v_call: TRBV7-2
d_call: NA
cdr3_nt: TGTGCCAGCAGCTTACCTAGGCAGGGAGGGGGAGAGACCCAGTACTTC
cdr3_aa: CASSLPRQGGGETQYF

j_call: TRBJ2-1
clone_size: NA
v_call: TRBV7-9
d_call: NA
cdr3_nt: TGTGCCAGCAGCACCGCCCGGGGGGCCGCTTACAATGAGCAGTTCTTC
cdr3_aa: CASSTARGAAYNEQFF

j_call: TRBJ1-3
clone_size: NA
v_call: TRBV3-1/TRBV3-2
d_call: TRBD1
cdr3_nt: TGTGCCAGCAGCCGCGCCCTACAGGGGAGTGCTGGAAACACCATATATTTT
cdr3_aa: CASSRALQGSAGNTIYF

j_call: TRBJ1-5
clone_size: NA
v_call: TRBV2
d_call: NA
cdr3_nt: TGTGCCAGCAAGCCGAGGTCTTATCAGCCCCAGCATTTT
cdr3_aa: CASKPRSYQPQHF